The next 14 T cell receptor beta chains were all read from a single sample in a study of cytomegalovirus exposure and HLA in healthy donors. TCRdb's table, derived via immunoSEQ multiplex PCR, lists solely in-frame clones and lacks some. Of roughly 73,000 clones listed, approximately 95% are singletons. What was sequenced was PBMCs. Receptor source: a man aged 18 to 35 in good health and CMV-seropositive.

J is TRBJ2-5 and V is TRBV28; no firm D call. Germline V gene sequence: CDR1 MDHEN, CDR2 SYDVKM. This CDR3 region has 14 residues. Trimming left V 5 bases short and J 1 base short, with 11 bases between. The CDR3 protein is CASSQQPFQETQYF. CDR3 nucleotide sequence: TGTGCCAGCAGTCAACAGCCCTTCCAAGAGACCCAGTACTTC.

V usage is TRBV5-1 and J usage is TRBJ2-7; D is undetermined. The CDR3 consists of 13 residues. Germline V CDR1 and CDR2: SGHRS, YFSETQ. Trimming took off 2 bases at V and 3 bases at J, with 9 bases between the two ends. The CDR3 spells CASSLTVDYEQYF. CDR3 DNA sequence: TGCGCCAGCAGCTTAACTGTAGACTACGAGCAGTACTTC. Full variable domain (missing parts from reference TRBV5-1 and TRBJ2-7): KAGVTQTPRYLIKTRGQQVTLSCSPISGHRSVSWYQQTPGQGLQFLFEYFSETQRNKGNFPGRFSGRQFSNSRSEMNVSTLELGDSALYLCASSLTVDYEQYFGPGTRLTVT.

The gene calls are TRBV27 and TRBJ1-1, with D perhaps TRBD1 (5 bases). Germline V CDR1 and CDR2: MNHEY, SMNVEV (reference sequence). The CDR3 totals 15 residues. V was cut by 2 bases and J by 0 bases, with 10 bases left in between. The CDR3 here is CASSLRPGMNTEAFF. CDR3 coding DNA: TGTGCCAGCAGTTTACGTCCAGGGATGAACACTGAAGCTTTCTTT.

This chain joins TRBV2 and TRBJ2-7, with TRBD1 identical over 8 bases. With 9 bases clipped from V and 3 bases from J, the junction kept 4 bases outside the gene matches. The germline CDR1 and CDR2 sequences are SNHLY and FYNNEI. CDR3 length: 12 residues. The CDR3 bases are TGTGCCAGTGCTGGACAGGGCTACGAGCAGTACTTC. Protein sequence: CASAGQGYEQYF.

This chain connects TRBV28 to TRBJ1-2; D not certain. CDR1 and CDR2 from the germline V gene are MDHEN and SYDVKM. The CDR3 has 15 residues. V shed 5 bases and J shed 2 bases, with 15 bases lying between them. The CDR3, as DNA: TGTGCCAGCAGTCCCGGGTCCTTAGCGAACTATGGCTACACCTTC. Translated, it gives CASSPGSLANYGYTF.

In its sample, this clone was seen once. J is TRBJ2-3 and V is TRBV5-4, with D tentatively TRBD1 (5 bases). This CDR3 comprises 14 residues. The germline V gene has CDR1 SGHNT and CDR2 YYREEE (reference sequence). Trimming cost V 4 bases and J 0 bases, with 9 bases left between them. CDR3 DNA: TGTGCCAGCAGCCCACGACAGAGCACAGATACGCAGTATTTT. The encoded protein is CASSPRQSTDTQYF.

This chain links TRBV29-1 with TRBJ2-1; no clear D. The V gene's germline CDR1 is SQVTM and CDR2 ANQGSEA. This CDR3 has 17 amino acids. V lost 7 bases, J lost 2 bases, and 24 bases lay in between. The CDR3 coding sequence is TGCAGCGCCACACTCTCCCTGTCCGGAGAGGCCTACAATGAGCAGTTCTTC. This translates into CSATLSLSGEAYNEQFF.

The chain is built from TRBV28 and TRBJ2-3; a weak D match, TRBD1 (5 bases). V was pared by 7 bases and J by 0 bases, with 20 bases between. The CDR3 is 17 amino acids. Germline CDR1 and CDR2: MDHEN and SYDVKM. CDR3 in amino acids: CASTTPGWGASTDTQYF. In nucleotides, the CDR3 is TGTGCCAGCACCACACCCGGATGGGGCGCGAGCACAGATACGCAGTATTTT. Full variable domain (outside the CDR3, taken from reference TRBV28 and TRBJ2-3): DVKVTQSSRYLVKRTGEKVFLECVQDMDHENMFWYRQDPGLGLRLIYFSYDVKMKEKGDIPEGYSVSREKKERFSLILESASTNQTSMYLCASTTPGWGASTDTQYFGPGTRLTVL.

This chain joins TRBV4-2 and TRBJ2-1; 8 bases are a match to TRBD2. This CDR3 is built from 16 residues. Germline assignment: CDR1 LGHNA and CDR2 YNFKEQ. The junction had 8 bases not matched to a gene; V was cut back by 0 bases and J by 7 bases. The CDR3 DNA sequence: TGTGCCAGCAGCCAAGAGGTGGTTAGCGGGAATAATGAGCAGTTCTTC. Amino acids: CASSQEVVSGNNEQFF.

This chain joins TRBV2 and TRBJ2-5; 7 nucleotides line up with TRBD1. Trimming removed 3 bases from V and 3 bases from J; junction bases left unmatched: 16. This CDR3 comprises 18 residues. The germline V gene has CDR1 SNHLY and CDR2 FYNNEI. The DNA of the CDR3 is TGTGCCAGCAGTGAGAGGAACAGGGGCCGGGAAAAAAAAGAGACCCAGTACTTC. Translation gives CASSERNRGREKKETQYF. The full variable domain, completed using reference TRBV2 and TRBJ2-5, is EPEVTQTPSHQVTQMGQEVILRCVPISNHLYFYWYRQILGQKVEFLVSFYNNEISEKSEIFDDQFSVERPDGSNFTLKIRSTKLEDSAMYFCASSERNRGREKKETQYFGPGTRLLVL.

V is TRBV11-3 and J is TRBJ2-1; a possible D gene is TRBD1 (6 bases). With 6 bases removed from V and 7 bases from J, the gap between germline ends came to 10 bases. Germline lookup yields CDR1 SGHNT and CDR2 YENEEA. The CDR3 is made up of 12 amino acids. The CDR3 coding sequence is TGTGCCAGCAGTCCGCAGGGGAATGAGCAGTTCTTC. Protein: CASSPQGNEQFF.

The rearrangement joins TRBV5-1 to TRBJ1-1; D perhaps matches TRBD1 (5 bases). This CDR3 contains 16 residues. Germline V gene data show CDR1 as SGHRS and CDR2 as YFSETQ. With 7 bases removed from V and 0 bases from J, the gap between germline ends came to 19 bases. For the CDR3, the DNA is TGCGCCAGCTTCCCTACCGGGGGAGCTATGAACACTGAAGCTTTCTTT. The encoded protein is CASFPTGGAMNTEAFF.

V gene TRBV2 combines with J gene TRBJ2-7; 7 nucleotides match TRBD2. V lost 7 bases to trimming and J lost 1 base; unmatched junction nucleotides: 7. Germline V lookup: CDR1 SNHLY, CDR2 FYNNEI. The CDR3 has 14 amino acids. The CDR3: CASMGGVLSYEQYF. CDR3 coding DNA: TGTGCCAGCATGGGGGGGGTTTTATCCTACGAGCAGTACTTC.

This clone appeared a single time. This sequence joins TRBV10-1 and TRBJ2-1; no clear D gene. Germline CDR1 and CDR2: WNHNN and SYGVQD (reference sequence). V was clipped by 4 bases and J by 9 bases, with 13 bases between them. The length of the CDR3 is 13 residues. The CDR3 loop is CASSGTTESEQFF. The CDR3 DNA follows: TGCGCCAGCAGTGGAACTACGGAATCTGAGCAGTTCTTC.